These 8 T cell receptor beta chains were sequenced from one sample in a study of T cell repertoires in ileal Crohn's disease. Only in-frame clones appear in the TCRdb table, and some are missing; sequencing was by immunoSEQ multiplex PCR. This sample has about 14,000 clones, with 70% found just once. Sequenced sample: ileal tissue. These receptors were collected from an adult with Crohn's disease.

The CDR3 loop reads CASSLGASWDEQFF. The CDR3 DNA follows: TGTGCCAGCAGCTTAGGAGCTAGCTGGGATGAGCAGTTCTTC. The chain has TRBV11-2 and TRBJ2-1; possible D gene TRBD2, 5 bases. V was cut by 1 base and J by 8 bases, with 12 bases left in between. Germline V gene lookup returns CDR1 SGHAT and CDR2 FQNNGV. The CDR3 is 14 residues long. Combining the CDR3 with reference TRBV11-2 and TRBJ2-1 gives the whole variable domain EAGVAQSPRYKIIEKRQSVAFWCNPISGHATLYWYQQILGQGPKLLIQFQNNGVVDDSQLPKDRFSAERLKGVDSTLKIQPAKLEDSAVYLCASSLGASWDEQFFGPGTRLTVL.

The rearrangement joins TRBV5-4 to TRBJ1-4; D remains ambiguous. Between the trimmed V and J ends, which lost 1 base and 8 bases, there was a span of 12 bases. CDR1 and CDR2 (germline): SGHNT, YYREEE (reference sequence). This CDR3 contains 14 residues. The CDR3 protein is CASSLNGLEEKLFF. CDR3 nucleotides: TGTGCCAGCAGCTTGAACGGGCTGGAAGAAAAACTGTTTTTT.

This chain links TRBV2 with TRBJ1-3; D perhaps matches TRBD1 (5 bases). Germline CDR1 SNHLY, CDR2 FYNNEI. CDR3 size: 13 residues. Between the trimmed V and J ends, which lost 4 bases and 3 bases, there was a span of 7 bases. In DNA, the CDR3 is TGTGCCAGCAGTGTTGACAGTGGAAACACCATATATTTT. It is translated as CASSVDSGNTIYF.

The rearrangement joins TRBV11-3 to TRBJ1-2; D remains unclear. The germline V gene has CDR1 SGHNT and CDR2 YENEEA. The V and J ends lost 5 bases and 3 bases respectively, with 22 bases between them. The CDR3 sequence is 17 residues long. DNA for the CDR3: TGTGCCAGCAGCCCCAACCTTGGCCGGGAGTTACACTATGGCTACACCTTC. Translated, it gives CASSPNLGRELHYGYTF.

This clone was seen a single time. The rearrangement joins TRBV27 to TRBJ2-2, with D perhaps matching TRBD2 (6 bases). This CDR3 spans 21 amino acids. The germline V and J ends were trimmed by 3 bases and 6 bases, with 32 bases remaining between them. Looked up from germline, CDR1 is MNHEY and CDR2 is SMNVEV (reference sequence). CDR3 coding DNA: TGTGCCAGCAGTTTGACCCACGTGGGAATCCCGCGCGGAGGGAGTTCCGGGGAGCTGTTTTTT. This translates into CASSLTHVGIPRGGSSGELFF.

The V gene is TRBV5-6, the J gene TRBJ1-1; D is possibly TRBD1 (6 bases). The CDR3 covers 12 residues. V was trimmed by 0 bases and J by 6 bases, leaving 6 bases between them. Germline lookup yields CDR1 SGHDT and CDR2 YYEEEE. The CDR3 DNA is TGTGCCAGCAGCTTGGAGGGGGCTGAAGCTTTCTTT. It specifies CASSLEGAEAFF.

The V gene is TRBV19, the J gene TRBJ1-5, with D maybe TRBD1 (6 bases). The V gene's germline CDR1 is LNHDA and CDR2 SQIVND (reference sequence). V was cut by 5 bases and J by 6 bases, with 14 bases left in between. The CDR3 has 14 residues. CDR3 DNA sequence: TGTGCCAGTAGTGGGTCAGGGGAGGCTCAGCCCCAGCATTTT. Protein product: CASSGSGEAQPQHF.

The gene calls are TRBV12-5 and TRBJ1-3, with D possibly being TRBD1 (6 bases). CDR1 and CDR2 (germline): LGHNT, FRNRAP. The CDR3 is 14 residues long. V was trimmed by 2 bases and J by 7 bases, leaving 12 bases between them. The CDR3 protein is CASGLSGARNTIYF. The CDR3 DNA follows: TGTGCTAGTGGTTTGTCAGGGGCTAGGAACACCATATATTTT.